This entry concerns a single TCR beta chain. The specificity of this receptor is unknown. Qualities for individual bases were not recorded, and no much larger clone is one base off. In the paper's terms, the time point label means: about 28 days (+/-7) after the second vaccine dose. Because spike-specific TCR depth and breadth did not differ between the two schedules, AZD1222 recipients who got a second dose at roughly 4 weeks were pooled with those who got a second dose at roughly 12 weeks. The vaccinee samples were drawn from two UK trials, COV001 and COV002, one of which was a single-blind randomized controlled phase 2/3 trial testing AZD1222 (ChAdOx1 nCoV-19) in healthy adults. For TCRbeta chain sequencing, PBMC samples were collected from trial participants at day 0 and at day 28 after the second dose. The CDR3 regions of human TCRbeta chains were analyzed by immunosequencing. As for the authors' bioinformatics: Repertoire TCRs were checked for matches against a reference library of SARS-CoV-2-specific TCRs that had been generated using the MIRA antigen-specificity platform. Breadth meant the fraction of unique TCRs that were SARS-CoV-2-associated, whereas depth meant the fraction of total T cells that were SARS-CoV-2-associated. Using the MIRA data, every spike-specific TCR was mapped to the spike region that the TCR reacted to and assigned to either a CD4 or a CD8 class. Log10-transformed breadth and depth values were compared by one-way ANOVA with Sidak's multiple comparisons tests. The clones in this table, taken by TCRdb from immuneACCESS, are in-frame only. Not every clone is retained; where verified, under half of the shortfall comes from an unresolved V gene, and the cause of the rest is unknown. The V and J calls and clone size are taken from that table; D and trimming were inferred from the DNA. Recorded for this sample are some 150,000 clones; around 87% of them occurred a single time. Clones ranked in the top ten supply more than 4% of the sample.

This record belongs to a study of T cell responses to AZD1222 COVID-19 vaccine (dated by TCRdb to the early 2020s). Background for the entire study: TCR sequencing was performed for roughly 250 trial participants, of whom about 210 were given two doses of AZD1222 and around 26 were given two doses of MenACWY control vaccine. Trial participants were enrolled into age subgroups of 18-55, 56-69 and 70-plus years, which contained 148, 28 and 57 TCR-sequenced participants, respectively. Here is what the overall study found, with its caveats: Most participants were white British and females outnumbered males, and the authors suggested that clonal diversity may have been underestimated. A significant rise in spike-specific TCR breadth and depth was observed after two AZD1222 doses relative to day 0 and relative to MenACWY recipients. Because no samples from the day 14 peak response were available, repertoires could be characterized only after the peak T cell response. Nearly half of unique spike-specific TCRs reportedly recognized epitopes outside regions mutated in the B.1.351 and B.1.1.7 variants. Conclusions about previously exposed vaccinees were limited because only 6 or 7 AZD1222 recipients were SARS-CoV-2 seropositive at baseline. Vaccine-associated CD4 TCRs spanned the whole spike protein, with dominant responses in regions 160-218 and 743-854. In the small 56-69-year group, the increase in depth fell short of significance, most likely because of low power.

For CDR1 and CDR2, the germline V gene lists MGHRA and YSYEKL. Inclusive of the bounding cysteine and phenylalanine, the CDR3 is 17 residues long. Of the read, only the CDR3 DNA is kept; its 51 bases are in frame from base 1. Relative to germline, V is missing 0 bases and J is missing 5 bases, with 7 bases of the junction outside any gene match. The receptor's source is an adult who received the AZD1222 COVID-19 vaccine. The rearrangement joined TRBV4-1 to TRBJ2-6; 7 junctional bases match TRBD1. Sequences were derived from peripheral blood, sampled 28 days after the second AZD1222 dose. Here is the DNA: TGCGCCAGCAGCCAAGACGGACAGGATGCCTGGGCCAACGTCCTGACTTTC. The encoded protein is CASSQDGQDAWANVLTF.